These 21 T cell receptor beta chains share one sample of origin, sequenced in a study of CD8 T cells in Susac syndrome. RNA amounts of 0.5 to 1 ug underwent reverse transcription with random hexamers. A single record per CDR3 protein comes from TCRdb applying MiXCR to the immunoSEQ multiplex PCR reads. The sample records 200,000 or so distinct CDR3 sequences, 85% to 95% being singletons. The sample taken for sequencing was CD8+ T cells from PBMCs. Every receptor here comes from a human donor with Susac syndrome.

This chain uses TRBV7-6 with TRBJ2-2, with TRBD2 matching 8 bases. V lost 0 bases to trimming and J lost 0 bases; unmatched junction nucleotides: 6. Germline CDR1 reads SGHVS; CDR2 reads FNYEAQ. This CDR3 comprises 18 residues. CDR3 amino acids: CASSLAMAGGANTGELFF. For the CDR3, the DNA is TGTGCCAGCAGCTTAGCTATGGCGGGGGGCGCGAACACCGGGGAGCTGTTTTTT.

The chain employs TRBV19 and TRBJ2-7, with a weak D call TRBD1 (5 bases). Germline V CDR1 and CDR2: LNHDA, SQIVND (reference sequence). The CDR3 runs to 14 residues. Trimming cost V 5 bases and J 2 bases, with 13 bases left between them. The CDR3 loop is CASSPQGWTYEQYF. CDR3 nucleotides: TGTGCCAGTAGTCCGCAGGGTTGGACCTACGAGCAGTACTTC.

The chain employs TRBV5-4 and TRBJ2-3; D is unclear. Germline V lookup: CDR1 SGHNT, CDR2 YYREEE (reference sequence). The CDR3 sequence is 20 residues long. The V end lost 0 bases, the J end lost 2 bases, and 25 bases lay between the germline ends. CDR3 bases: TGTGCCAGCAGCTTGGAGGGTGAACAAGGGCTCGTCGGTATCACAGATACGCAGTATTTT. The encoded protein is CASSLEGEQGLVGITDTQYF.

J is TRBJ2-3 and V is TRBV29-1; D is ambiguous. The CDR3 is 15 residues long. V lost 1 base to trimming and J lost 6 bases, with 17 bases between them. Germline V gene lookup returns CDR1 SQVTM and CDR2 ANQGSEA. DNA of the CDR3: TGCAGCGTTGAAGGGGGTAGCAGCATCTCGGATACGCAGTATTTT. It yields the protein CSVEGGSSISDTQYF.

This sequence joins TRBV7-8 and TRBJ1-5; D is unclear. Trimming cost V 1 base and J 6 bases, with 7 bases left between them. This CDR3 is 13 amino acids long. Germline CDR1 reads SGHVS; CDR2 reads FQNEAQ. CDR3 coding DNA: TGTGCCAGCAGCTTAGGGAAGCTTCAGCCCCAGCATTTT. The encoded protein is CASSLGKLQPQHF. Using reference TRBV7-8 and TRBJ1-5 for the parts outside the CDR3, the full variable domain is GAGVSQSPRYKVAKRGQDVALRCDPISGHVSLFWYQQALGQGPEFLTYFQNEAQLDKSGLPSDRFFAERPEGSVSTLKIQRTQQEDSAVYLCASSLGKLQPQHFGDGTRLSIL.

This chain uses TRBV5-6 with TRBJ1-1; D is undetermined. Trimming stripped 1 base from V and 9 bases from J, with 10 bases between. CDR3 length: 12 residues. Germline CDR1 SGHDT, CDR2 YYEEEE. CDR3 loop: CASSLSNLKAFF. Here the CDR3 DNA reads TGTGCCAGCAGCTTGTCGAACCTAAAAGCTTTCTTT.

The chain employs TRBV30 and TRBJ2-1; 7 bases are shared with TRBD2. The trim removed 3 bases at V and 3 bases at J, leaving 5 bases unmatched. Germline values: CDR1 GTSNPN, CDR2 SVGIG (reference sequence). The CDR3 loop spans 14 amino acids. The CDR3 is CAWRAGSLYNEQFF. The CDR3 DNA reads TGTGCCTGGAGAGCGGGGTCCCTCTACAATGAGCAGTTCTTC.

V is TRBV6-6 and J is TRBJ2-4; D ambiguous. The V end lost 6 bases, the J end lost 4 bases, and 16 bases lay between the germline ends. From germline, CDR1 is MNHNY and CDR2 SVGAGI (reference sequence). The CDR3 sequence is 15 residues long. This CDR3 is CASSFRLVTKNIQYF. The CDR3 DNA reads TGTGCCAGCAGCTTTCGACTGGTTACTAAAAACATTCAGTACTTC.

This clonotype was recorded once. For the CDR3, the DNA is TGCAGTGCTAGAAACCAGCCGATTCACACCGGGGAGCTGTTTTTT. Its translation is CSARNQPIHTGELFF. This chain connects TRBV20-1 to TRBJ2-2; D gene ambiguous. Trimming stripped 2 bases from V and 3 bases from J, with 13 bases between. The CDR3 runs to 15 residues. Germline V gene data show CDR1 as DFQATT and CDR2 as SNEGSKA (reference sequence).

In this sample, this clonotype turned up once. This chain links TRBV2 with TRBJ1-1; TRBD1 matches 9 bases. Germline CDR1 SNHLY, CDR2 FYNNEI. The J segment lost 5 bases and the V segment lost 7 bases, leaving 5 bases of the junction unmatched. The CDR3 is 13 residues long. The CDR3 sequence: CASKGTGSTEAFF. The CDR3 coding sequence is TGTGCCAGCAAGGGGACAGGGAGTACTGAAGCTTTCTTT.

This clonotype has just one count. The chain combines TRBV7-9 with TRBJ1-2; D remains unclear. Germline V gene lookup returns CDR1 SEHNR and CDR2 FQNEAQ (reference sequence). The length of the CDR3 is 15 residues. The ends were cut back, 5 bases at V and 4 bases at J, with 17 bases in the middle. This CDR3 is CASSPLQLSSYGYTF. CDR3 sequence (DNA): TGTGCCAGCAGCCCCCTGCAGTTGTCATCCTATGGCTACACCTTC. Based on the CDR3 plus reference TRBV7-9 and TRBJ1-2, the full variable domain is DTGVSQNPRHKITKRGQNVTFRCDPISEHNRLYWYRQTLGQGPEFLTYFQNEAQLEKSRLLSDRFSAERPKGSFSTLEIQRTEQGDSAMYLCASSPLQLSSYGYTFGSGTRLTVV.

This sequence joins TRBV9 and TRBJ2-3, with TRBD1 as a possible D gene (6 bases). Germline V gene sequence: CDR1 SGDLS, CDR2 YYNGEE. V lost 4 bases and J lost 1, with 10 bases in between. The CDR3 consists of 14 residues. CDR3 amino acids: CASSSRTGTDTQYF. CDR3 DNA: TGTGCCAGCAGCTCCAGGACAGGCACAGATACGCAGTATTTT.

The genes are TRBV20-1 and TRBJ1-2, with TRBD1 as a possible D gene (5 bases). The CDR3 extends over 14 amino acids. Germline loops: CDR1 DFQATT, CDR2 SNEGSKA (reference sequence). CDR3 sequence (DNA): TGCACTCCGAGGGAAGGCACCGCGGGACTTGGCTACACCTTC. Its protein product is CTPREGTAGLGYTF.

The rearrangement joins TRBV9 to TRBJ2-4; 9 bases are a match to TRBD1. V lost 5 bases, J lost 8 bases, and 8 bases stayed unmatched. Looked up from germline, CDR1 is SGDLS and CDR2 is YYNGEE. The CDR3 spans 14 residues. In DNA form, the CDR3 reads TGTGCCAGCAGTGGAGGACAGGGGATGGACATTCAGTACTTC. Amino acid sequence: CASSGGQGMDIQYF.

The chain uses TRBV7-2 and TRBJ2-3; D possibly matches TRBD1 or TRBD2 (5 bases each). Per germline, CDR1 SGHTA and CDR2 FQGNSA. The CDR3 loop spans 15 amino acids. The V and J ends lost 7 bases and 4 bases respectively, with 18 bases between them. This CDR3 reads CASTPRRGPPDTQYF. In DNA form, the CDR3 reads TGTGCCAGCACCCCACGAAGGGGACCACCAGATACGCAGTATTTT.

The chain has TRBV5-1 and TRBJ2-7; the match to TRBD2 covers 11 bases. This CDR3 spans 12 amino acids. The trim removed 5 bases at V and 5 bases at J, leaving 0 bases unmatched. Germline V gene lookup returns CDR1 SGHRS and CDR2 YFSETQ. The CDR3 reads CASRTSGDEQYF. In DNA, the CDR3 is TGCGCCAGCAGGACTAGCGGGGACGAGCAGTACTTC.

This clonotype was observed a single time. The rearrangement joins TRBV12-3 or TRBV12-4 to TRBJ1-1, with D uncertain. The V and J ends lost 7 bases and 0 bases respectively, with 15 bases between them. The CDR3 runs 15 residues. The CDR3 protein is CASNYSPQLNTEAFF. The CDR3 DNA is TGTGCCAGCAATTATTCGCCACAGCTGAACACTGAAGCTTTCTTT.

This clonotype was observed a few times. CDR3 region: CASSLRGVNTEAFF. The CDR3 bases are TGTGCCAGCAGTTTACGGGGGGTGAACACTGAAGCTTTCTTT. The J gene is TRBJ1-1, the V gene TRBV27; tentative D call: TRBD1 (5 bases). The CDR3 runs 14 residues. The germline V gene has CDR1 MNHEY and CDR2 SMNVEV (reference sequence). V was clipped by 2 bases and J by 0 bases, with 7 bases between them.

This clonotype was found once. The rearrangement links TRBV20-1 to TRBJ1-5; no firm D call. Germline assignment: CDR1 DFQATT and CDR2 SNEGSKA (reference sequence). V lost 5 bases and J lost 6, with 11 bases in between. The CDR3 consists of 12 residues. The CDR3 DNA is TGCAGTGCTCGACCCACAGCTCAGCCCCAGCATTTT. Translated, it gives CSARPTAQPQHF.

The chain combines TRBV30 with TRBJ1-3; D is undetermined. The germline gives CDR1 GTSNPN, CDR2 SVGIG (reference sequence). V was pared by 4 bases and J by 8 bases, with 21 bases between. The CDR3 contains 15 residues. CDR3 region: CAWTRTDLREDTIYF. The CDR3 coding sequence is TGTGCCTGGACCCGGACGGACTTACGTGAAGACACCATATATTTT.

The chain carries TRBV5-1 and TRBJ2-3, with D unresolved. Trimming left V 2 bases short and J 0 bases short, with 4 bases between. This CDR3 has 13 residues. Germline V gene data show CDR1 as SGHRS and CDR2 as YFSETQ. CDR3 nucleotide sequence: TGCGCCAGCAGCTTCTATAGCACAGATACGCAGTATTTT. Protein product: CASSFYSTDTQYF.